This TCR beta chain was captured by sequencing in a study of blood T cell repertoires in COVID-19. Study information: COVID-19 samples from acute and convalescent phases originated in the United States, Italy and Spain.

Per the authors' pipeline: Reference gene primers were amplified, and this amplification served to estimate nucleated cell counts. Profiled with immunoSEQ multiplex PCR; TCRdb holds only in-frame clones, not every one. V and J calls and clone size are given by that table; D and trimming were obtained from the DNA. Among a few hundred thousand clones listed, about four fifths were seen once. V was shortened by 0 bases and J by 4 bases, with 25 bases between the two germline ends. CDR3 length equals 20 residues. Per germline, CDR1 MGHRA and CDR2 YSYEKL. The V gene is TRBV4-1, the J gene TRBJ2-1; a possible D gene is TRBD1 (6 bases). The origin of this receptor is a man aged 80 or over with acute or convalescent COVID-19. What was sequenced was peripheral blood. DNA for the CDR3: TGCGCCAGCAGCCAAGAAGGAATATCCGGGGCAGGGGTCTGGTACAATGAGCAGTTCTTC. Protein product: CASSQEGISGAGVWYNEQFF.